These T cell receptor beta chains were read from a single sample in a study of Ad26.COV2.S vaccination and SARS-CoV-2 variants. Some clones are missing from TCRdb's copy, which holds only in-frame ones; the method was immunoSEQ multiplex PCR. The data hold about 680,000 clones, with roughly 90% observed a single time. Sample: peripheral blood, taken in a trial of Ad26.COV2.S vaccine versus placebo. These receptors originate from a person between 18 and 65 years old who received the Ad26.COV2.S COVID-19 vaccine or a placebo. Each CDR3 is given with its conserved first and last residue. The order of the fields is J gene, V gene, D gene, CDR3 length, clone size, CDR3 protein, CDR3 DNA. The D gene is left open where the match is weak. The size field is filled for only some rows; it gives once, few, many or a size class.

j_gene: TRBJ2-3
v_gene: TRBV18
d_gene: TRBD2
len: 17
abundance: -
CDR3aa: CASSPSTSGGPPDTQYF
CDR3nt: TGTGCCAGCTCACCATCGACTAGCGGGGGCCCCCCAGATACGCAGTATTTT

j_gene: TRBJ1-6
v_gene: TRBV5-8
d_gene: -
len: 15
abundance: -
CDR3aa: CASSPEWAGDSPLHF
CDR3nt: TGTGCCAGCAGCCCCGAATGGGCAGGGGATTCACCCCTCCACTTT

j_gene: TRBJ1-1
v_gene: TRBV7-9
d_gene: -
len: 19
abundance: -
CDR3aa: CASSFKGYSGENGNTEAFF
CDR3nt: TGTGCCAGCAGCTTCAAAGGTTATAGTGGGGAAAACGGGAACACTGAAGCTTTCTTT

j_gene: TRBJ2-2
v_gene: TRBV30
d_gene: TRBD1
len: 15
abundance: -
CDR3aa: CAWSFWTGNTGELFF
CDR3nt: TGTGCCTGGAGTTTCTGGACAGGGAACACCGGGGAGCTGTTTTTT

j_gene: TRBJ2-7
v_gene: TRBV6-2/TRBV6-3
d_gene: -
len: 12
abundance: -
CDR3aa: CASSLLIYEQYF
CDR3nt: TGTGCCAGCAGCCTCCTCATTTACGAGCAGTACTTC

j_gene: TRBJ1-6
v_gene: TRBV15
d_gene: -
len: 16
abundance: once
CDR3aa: CATSRDNGRAESPLHF
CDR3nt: TGTGCCACCAGCAGAGATAACGGCAGAGCGGAATCACCCCTCCACTTT

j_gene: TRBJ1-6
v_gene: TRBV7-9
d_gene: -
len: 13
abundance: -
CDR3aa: CASSLGISSPLHF
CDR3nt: TGTGCCAGCAGCTTAGGGATAAGCTCACCCCTCCACTTT

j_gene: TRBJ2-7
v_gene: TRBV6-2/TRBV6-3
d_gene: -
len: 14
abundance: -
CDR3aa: CASSQETGKWKQYF
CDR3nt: TGTGCCAGCAGTCAAGAGACAGGCAAATGGAAGCAGTACTTC

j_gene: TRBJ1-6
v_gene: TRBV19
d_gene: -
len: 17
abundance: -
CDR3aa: CASSISRRGRVNSPLHF
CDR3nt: TGTGCCAGTAGTATAAGTCGGCGTGGCAGGGTTAATTCACCCCTCCACTTT

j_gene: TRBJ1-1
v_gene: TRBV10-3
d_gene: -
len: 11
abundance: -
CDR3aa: CAIRDPGGAFF
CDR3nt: TGTGCCATCAGGGACCCCGGGGGAGCTTTCTTT

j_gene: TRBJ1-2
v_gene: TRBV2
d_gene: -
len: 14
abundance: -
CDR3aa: CASSEYTANYGYTF
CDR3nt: TGTGCCAGCAGTGAATACACAGCTAACTATGGCTACACCTTC